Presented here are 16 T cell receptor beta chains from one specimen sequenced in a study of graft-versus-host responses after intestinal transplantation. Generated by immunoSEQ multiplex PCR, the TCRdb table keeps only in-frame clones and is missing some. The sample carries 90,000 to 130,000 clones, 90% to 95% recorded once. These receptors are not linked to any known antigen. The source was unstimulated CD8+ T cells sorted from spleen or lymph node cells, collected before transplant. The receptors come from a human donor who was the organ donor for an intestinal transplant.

The CDR3 DNA sequence: TGTGCTAGTGCCACGCTGGGACAGGGGGTTGAGACCCAGTACTTC. Residues: CASATLGQGVETQYF. This rearrangement joins TRBV12-5 to TRBJ2-5; 11 bases are a match to TRBD1. The germline V gene encodes CDR1 LGHNT and CDR2 FRNRAP. The CDR3 runs to 15 residues. Trimming at V came to 7 bases and at J to 5 bases, leaving 9 bases not matched to a gene.

As DNA, the CDR3 is TGTGCCAGCAGCTACCCCTCCCGGGGCGATGAGCAGTACTTC. Its translation: CASSYPSRGDEQYF. The V gene is TRBV5-6, the J gene TRBJ2-7; D tentatively reads TRBD1 or TRBD2 (5 bases each). The CDR3 extends over 14 amino acids. CDR1 and CDR2 (germline): SGHDT, YYEEEE. Trimming took 3 bases from V and 7 from J, leaving 17 bases between them. Together with reference TRBV5-6 and TRBJ2-7, the CDR3 gives the full variable domain: DAGVTQSPTHLIKTRGQQVTLRCSPKSGHDTVSWYQQALGQGPQFIFQYYEEEERQRGNFPDRFSGHQFPNYSSELNVNALLLGDSALYLCASSYPSRGDEQYFGPGTRLTVT.

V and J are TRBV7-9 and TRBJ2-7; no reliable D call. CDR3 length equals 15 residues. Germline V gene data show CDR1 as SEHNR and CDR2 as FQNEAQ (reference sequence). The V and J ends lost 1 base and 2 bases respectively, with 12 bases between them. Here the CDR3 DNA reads TGTGCCAGCAGCTTAGTACGGCAGGTCCCCTACGAGCAGTACTTC. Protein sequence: CASSLVRQVPYEQYF.

This CDR3 reads CASSPDLTNEKLFF. CDR3 coding DNA: TGCGCCAGCAGCCCTGACTTAACTAATGAAAAACTGTTTTTT. V is TRBV5-1 and J is TRBJ1-4; no definite D call. Germline CDR1 and CDR2: SGHRS and YFSETQ. This CDR3 comprises 14 residues. V lost 4 bases, J lost 1 base, and 8 bases lay in between.

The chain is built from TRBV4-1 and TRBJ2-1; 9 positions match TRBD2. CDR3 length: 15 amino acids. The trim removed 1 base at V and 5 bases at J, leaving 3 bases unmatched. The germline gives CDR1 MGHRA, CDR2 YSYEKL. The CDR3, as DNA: TGCGCCAGCAGCCAAGTGGCTAGCGGGAACAATGAGCAGTTCTTC. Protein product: CASSQVASGNNEQFF.

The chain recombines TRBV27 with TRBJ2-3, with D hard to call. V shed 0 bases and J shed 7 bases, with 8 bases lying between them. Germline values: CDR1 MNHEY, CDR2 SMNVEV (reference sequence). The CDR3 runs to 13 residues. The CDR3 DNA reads TGTGCCAGCAGTTTATCGGGGTTCAATACGCAGTATTTT. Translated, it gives CASSLSGFNTQYF.

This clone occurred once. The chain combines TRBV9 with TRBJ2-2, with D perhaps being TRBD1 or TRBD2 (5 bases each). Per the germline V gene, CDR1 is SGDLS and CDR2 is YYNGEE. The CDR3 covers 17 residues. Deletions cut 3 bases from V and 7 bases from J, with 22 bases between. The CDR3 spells CASSERTPGPGNGELFF. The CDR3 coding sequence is TGTGCCAGCAGCGAAAGAACCCCGGGACCAGGCAACGGGGAGCTGTTTTTT.

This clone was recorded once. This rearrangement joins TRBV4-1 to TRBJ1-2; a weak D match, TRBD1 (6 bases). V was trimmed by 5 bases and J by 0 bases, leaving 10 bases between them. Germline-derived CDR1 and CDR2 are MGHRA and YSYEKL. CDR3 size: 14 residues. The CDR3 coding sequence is TGCGCCAGCAGCTCTGACAGGCCTAACTATGGCTACACCTTC. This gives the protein CASSSDRPNYGYTF.

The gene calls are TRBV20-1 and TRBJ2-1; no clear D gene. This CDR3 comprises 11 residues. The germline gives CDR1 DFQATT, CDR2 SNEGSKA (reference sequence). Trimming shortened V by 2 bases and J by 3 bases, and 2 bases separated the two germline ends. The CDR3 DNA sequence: TGCAGTGCTAGAAACTACAATGAGCAGTTCTTC. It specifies CSARNYNEQFF.

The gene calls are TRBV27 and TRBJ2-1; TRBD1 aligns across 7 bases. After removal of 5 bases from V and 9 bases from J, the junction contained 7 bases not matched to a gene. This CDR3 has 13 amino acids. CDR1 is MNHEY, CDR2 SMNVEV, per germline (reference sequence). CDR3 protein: CASSPWTGLEQFF. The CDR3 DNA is TGTGCCAGCAGTCCCTGGACAGGTCTTGAGCAGTTCTTC.

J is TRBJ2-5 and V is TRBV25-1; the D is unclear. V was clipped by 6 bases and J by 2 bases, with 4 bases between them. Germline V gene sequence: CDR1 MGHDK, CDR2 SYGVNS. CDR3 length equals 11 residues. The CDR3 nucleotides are TGTGCCAGCAGGTTACAAGAGACCCAGTACTTC. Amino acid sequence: CASRLQETQYF.

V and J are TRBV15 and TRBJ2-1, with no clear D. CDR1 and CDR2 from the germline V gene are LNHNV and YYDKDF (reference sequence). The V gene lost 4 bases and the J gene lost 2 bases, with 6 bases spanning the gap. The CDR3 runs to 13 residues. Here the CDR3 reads CATSIPPYNEQFF. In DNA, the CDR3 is TGTGCCACCAGCATACCCCCCTACAATGAGCAGTTCTTC. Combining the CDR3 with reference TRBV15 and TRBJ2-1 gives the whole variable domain DAMVIQNPRYQVTQFGKPVTLSCSQTLNHNVMYWYQQKSSQAPKLLFHYYDKDFNNEADTPDNFQSRRPNTSFCFLDIRSPGLGDTAMYLCATSIPPYNEQFFGPGTRLTVL.

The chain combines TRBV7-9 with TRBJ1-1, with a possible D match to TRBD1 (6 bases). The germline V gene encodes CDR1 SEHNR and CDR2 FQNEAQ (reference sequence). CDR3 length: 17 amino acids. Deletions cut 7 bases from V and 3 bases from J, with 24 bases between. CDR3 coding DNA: TGTGCCAGCACCACCCGCGGTTGGGGGCAGGTGTACACTGAAGCTTTCTTT. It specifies CASTTRGWGQVYTEAFF.

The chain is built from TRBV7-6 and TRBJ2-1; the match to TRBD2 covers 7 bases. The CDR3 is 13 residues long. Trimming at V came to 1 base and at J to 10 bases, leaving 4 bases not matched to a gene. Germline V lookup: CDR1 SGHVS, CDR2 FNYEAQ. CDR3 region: CASSLGWGGEQFF. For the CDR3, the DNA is TGTGCCAGCAGCTTAGGATGGGGGGGGGAGCAGTTCTTC.

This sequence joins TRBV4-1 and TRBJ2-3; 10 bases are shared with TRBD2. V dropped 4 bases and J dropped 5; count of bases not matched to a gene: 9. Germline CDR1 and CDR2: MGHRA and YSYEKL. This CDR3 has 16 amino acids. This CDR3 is CASSPASGSLVDTQYF. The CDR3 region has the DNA TGCGCCAGCAGCCCAGCTAGCGGGAGTTTGGTAGATACGCAGTATTTT.

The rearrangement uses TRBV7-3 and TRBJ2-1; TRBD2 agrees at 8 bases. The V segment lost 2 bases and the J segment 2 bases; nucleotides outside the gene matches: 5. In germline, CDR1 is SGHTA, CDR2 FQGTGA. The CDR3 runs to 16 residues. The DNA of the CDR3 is TGTGCCAGCAGCTTAGGCCTTAGCGGGGCCTACAATGAGCAGTTCTTC. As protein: CASSLGLSGAYNEQFF.